This is a list of T cell receptor beta chains from one sample in a study of beta chain features in type 1 diabetes. Repertoires were generated with immunoSEQ multiplex PCR, while TCRdb's copy carries only in-frame clones and drops some. The sample records 300,000 to 350,000 clones, approximately 14% being singletons. Sample: central memory CD4+ T cells from blood. The receptors originated from a man aged 25-45 years in good health. CDR3s include the opening cysteine and the closing phenylalanine or tryptophan. Each record gives: clone size, D gene, J gene, CDR3 length, V gene, CDR3 DNA, CDR3 protein. A D gene is named only where the DNA matches it firmly. Rows give clone size only sometimes, using once, few, many, or a class for an expanded clone.

size: .; D: TRBD1; J: TRBJ2-5; length: 13; V: TRBV7-2; DNA: TGTGCCAGCAGCTCGGACAGGGTGGAGACCCAGTACTTC; CDR3: CASSSDRVETQYF
size: .; D: .; J: TRBJ1-6; length: 14; V: TRBV6-6; DNA: TGTGCCAGCAGTCCAGGACCCTCCATTTCACCCCTCCACTTT; CDR3: CASSPGPSISPLHF
size: few; D: .; J: TRBJ2-5; length: 15; V: TRBV6-6; DNA: TGTGCCAGCATTCGACCGCGGGGCTCCCAAGAGACCCAGTACTTC; CDR3: CASIRPRGSQETQYF
size: few; D: .; J: TRBJ2-5; length: 15; V: TRBV4-2; DNA: TGTGCCAGCAGCCAGCCCGGCGGGAACGAAGAGACCCAGTACTTC; CDR3: CASSQPGGNEETQYF
size: few; D: TRBD1; J: TRBJ1-2; length: 15; V: TRBV11-3; DNA: TGTGCCAGCAGTCCAACAGGGGACGCTAACTATGGCTACACCTTC; CDR3: CASSPTGDANYGYTF
size: .; D: TRBD1; J: TRBJ2-1; length: 16; V: TRBV5-4; DNA: TGTGCCAGCACCGACAGGGCGGGCAGCTCCTACAATGAGCAGTTCTTC; CDR3: CASTDRAGSSYNEQFF
size: few; D: TRBD1; J: TRBJ1-2; length: 14; V: TRBV30; DNA: TGTGCCTGGAAGGGACAGGGAGCTAACTATGGCTACACCTTC; CDR3: CAWKGQGANYGYTF
size: few; D: TRBD1; J: TRBJ2-7; length: 15; V: TRBV7-2; DNA: TGTGCCAGCAGCTCCAAACAGGGGGGCGGGACTGAGCAGTACTTC; CDR3: CASSSKQGGGTEQYF
size: few; D: .; J: TRBJ1-1; length: 15; V: TRBV5-6; DNA: TGTGCCAGCAGCTTGGCCCGGGCGGGGAACACTGAAGCTTTCTTT; CDR3: CASSLARAGNTEAFF
size: few; D: .; J: TRBJ1-4; length: 15; V: TRBV11-2; DNA: TGTGCCAGCAGCTTAGACGGCGGACCCTTGGAAAAACTGTTTTTT; CDR3: CASSLDGGPLEKLFF
size: few; D: TRBD1; J: TRBJ2-7; length: 14; V: TRBV6-1; DNA: TGTGCCACCTCGCGGACAGGGGGTTCCTACGAGCAGTACTTC; CDR3: CATSRTGGSYEQYF
size: .; D: .; J: TRBJ1-6; length: 16; V: TRBV6-5; DNA: TGTGCCAGCAGTTACGGGCGGGCGGACTATAATTCACCCCTCCACTTT; CDR3: CASSYGRADYNSPLHF
size: .; D: .; J: TRBJ2-1; length: 14; V: TRBV7-3; DNA: TGTGCCAGCAGCCCTAAGGGACGATCGGGGGAGCAGTTCTTC; CDR3: CASSPKGRSGEQFF
size: .; D: .; J: TRBJ1-4; length: 15; V: TRBV7-9; DNA: TGTGCCAGCAGCTTATCAGGGGCCGATAATGAAAAACTGTTTTTT; CDR3: CASSLSGADNEKLFF
size: .; D: .; J: TRBJ2-1; length: 15; V: TRBV4-1; DNA: TGCGCCAGCAGCCAAGATCGTGCCGATAGGAATGAGCAGTTCTTC; CDR3: CASSQDRADRNEQFF
size: few; D: TRBD2; J: TRBJ2-3; length: 15; V: TRBV29-1; DNA: TGCAGCGTCGGCGTTGGGAGCGGGACCACAGATACGCAGTATTTT; CDR3: CSVGVGSGTTDTQYF
size: few; D: .; J: TRBJ2-3; length: 13; V: TRBV7-6; DNA: TGTGCCAGCAGCTTAGATCGTGTAGATACGCAGTATTTT; CDR3: CASSLDRVDTQYF
size: few; D: .; J: TRBJ2-3; length: 14; V: TRBV2; DNA: TGTGCCAGCACTGGACGGATTAGCACAGATACGCAGTATTTT; CDR3: CASTGRISTDTQYF
size: .; D: .; J: TRBJ2-1; length: 15; V: TRBV7-8; DNA: TGTGCCAGCAGCTTAGCGGGGACGGAGGACAATGAGCAGTTCTTC; CDR3: CASSLAGTEDNEQFF
size: few; D: .; J: TRBJ1-5; length: 14; V: TRBV4-1; DNA: TGCGCCAGCAGCCAAGTTGTAAGTAATCAGCCCCAGCATTTT; CDR3: CASSQVVSNQPQHF
size: few; D: .; J: TRBJ2-1; length: 13; V: TRBV7-6; DNA: TGTGCCAGCAGCCCTCCGGACTCGAATGAGCAGTTCTTC; CDR3: CASSPPDSNEQFF
size: .; D: .; J: TRBJ1-5; length: 16; V: TRBV7-9; DNA: TGTGCCAGCAGCTTAATGGGGGGGTACGGCAATCAGCCCCAGCATTTT; CDR3: CASSLMGGYGNQPQHF
size: .; D: TRBD1; J: TRBJ2-5; length: 14; V: TRBV6-1; DNA: TGTGCCAGCAGCCTAGACAGGGGGCGTGAGACCCAGTACTTC; CDR3: CASSLDRGRETQYF
size: few; D: .; J: TRBJ2-2; length: 12; V: TRBV7-9; DNA: TGTGCCAGCAGCATAGATGCCGGGGAGCTGTTTTTT; CDR3: CASSIDAGELFF
size: few; D: .; J: TRBJ2-5; length: 13; V: TRBV19; DNA: TGTGCCAGTAGTGCCGGAAAGCAAGAGACCCAGTACTTC; CDR3: CASSAGKQETQYF
size: .; D: .; J: TRBJ2-7; length: 15; V: TRBV13; DNA: TGTGCCAGCAGCTTGGGTGGGGCTGAGTCCTACGAGCAGTACTTC; CDR3: CASSLGGAESYEQYF
size: few; D: .; J: TRBJ2-5; length: 14; V: TRBV11-2; DNA: TGTGCCAGCAGCCTCGGATCGTCGGGAGAGACCCAGTACTTC; CDR3: CASSLGSSGETQYF
size: few; D: .; J: TRBJ2-3; length: 16; V: TRBV27; DNA: TGTGCCAGCCGTATTACGGGTCATCGGTCACGAGATACGCAGTATTTT; CDR3: CASRITGHRSRDTQYF
size: .; D: .; J: TRBJ1-2; length: 15; V: TRBV7-2; DNA: TGTGCCAGCAGCTTACGTAAGGCAGGGACCTATGGCTACACCTTC; CDR3: CASSLRKAGTYGYTF
size: .; D: TRBD1; J: TRBJ1-4; length: 14; V: TRBV13; DNA: TGTGCCAGCAGCTCGGGACAGCGACCGGAAGGGCTGTTTTTT; CDR3: CASSSGQRPEGLFF
size: .; D: TRBD1; J: TRBJ1-5; length: 14; V: TRBV7-2; DNA: TGTGCCAGCAGCCCGACAGGGGGAAATCAGCCCCAGCATTTT; CDR3: CASSPTGGNQPQHF
size: few; D: TRBD2; J: TRBJ2-6; length: 22; V: TRBV5-1; DNA: TGCGCCAGCAGCTTAACTTATATGGGAGGGACCCACCCCCGCTCTGGGGCCAACGTCCTGACTTTC; CDR3: CASSLTYMGGTHPRSGANVLTF
size: .; D: .; J: TRBJ1-4; length: 15; V: TRBV5-1; DNA: TGCGCCAGCAGCTTGGGTGGCAGCTCGGATGAAAAACTGTTTTTT; CDR3: CASSLGGSSDEKLFF